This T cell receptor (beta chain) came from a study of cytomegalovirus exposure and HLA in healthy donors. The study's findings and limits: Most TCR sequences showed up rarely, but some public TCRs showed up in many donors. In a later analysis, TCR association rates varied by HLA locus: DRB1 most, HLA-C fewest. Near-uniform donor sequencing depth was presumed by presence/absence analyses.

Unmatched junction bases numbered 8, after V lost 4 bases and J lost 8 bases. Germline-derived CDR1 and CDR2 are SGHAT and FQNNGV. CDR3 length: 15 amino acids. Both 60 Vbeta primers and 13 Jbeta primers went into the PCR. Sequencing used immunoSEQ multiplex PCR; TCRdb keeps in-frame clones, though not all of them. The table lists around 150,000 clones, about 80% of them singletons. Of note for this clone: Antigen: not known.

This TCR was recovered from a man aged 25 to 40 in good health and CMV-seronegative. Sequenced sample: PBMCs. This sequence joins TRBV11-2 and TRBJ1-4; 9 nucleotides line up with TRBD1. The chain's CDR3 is CASSSYPGTGEKLFF. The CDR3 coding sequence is TGTGCCAGCAGCTCCTACCCAGGGACAGGGGAAAAACTGTTTTTT.